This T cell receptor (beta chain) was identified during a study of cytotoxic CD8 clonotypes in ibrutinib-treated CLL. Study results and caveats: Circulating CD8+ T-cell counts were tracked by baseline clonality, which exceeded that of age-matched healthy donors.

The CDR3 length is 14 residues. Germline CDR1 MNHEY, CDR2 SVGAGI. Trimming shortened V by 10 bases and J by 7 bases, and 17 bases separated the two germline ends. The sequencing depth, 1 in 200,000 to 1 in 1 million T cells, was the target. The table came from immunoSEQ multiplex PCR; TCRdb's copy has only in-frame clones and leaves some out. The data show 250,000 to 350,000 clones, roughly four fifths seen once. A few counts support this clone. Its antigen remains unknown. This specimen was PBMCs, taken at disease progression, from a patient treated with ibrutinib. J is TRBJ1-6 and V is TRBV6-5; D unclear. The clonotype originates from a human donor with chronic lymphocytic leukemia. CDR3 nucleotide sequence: TGTGCCACCCGCGCTTGGGAGCGAAATTCACCCCTCCACTTT. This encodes CATRAWERNSPLHF.